The present T cell receptor (beta chain) was sequenced within a study of shared clonotypes between healthy human individuals. Germline CDR1 reads MNHNS; CDR2 reads SASEGT. The CDR3 is 13 amino acids. Trimming pared 5 bases from V and 10 bases from J, leaving 15 bases between. Assay used: immunoSEQ multiplex PCR; TCRdb lists only in-frame clones, some missing. The sample has about 490,000 clones; 76% are singletons. This clonotype originated in a woman aged 40 to 50 in good health. Some clones in this sample may be carry-over from other donors' samples. The rearrangement uses TRBV6-1 and TRBJ2-1; no clear D gene. The sequenced sample consisted of PBMCs. CDR3 protein: CASSPTRTEEQFF. In DNA form, the CDR3 reads TGTGCCAGCAGTCCGACCCGGACGGAGGAGCAGTTCTTC.